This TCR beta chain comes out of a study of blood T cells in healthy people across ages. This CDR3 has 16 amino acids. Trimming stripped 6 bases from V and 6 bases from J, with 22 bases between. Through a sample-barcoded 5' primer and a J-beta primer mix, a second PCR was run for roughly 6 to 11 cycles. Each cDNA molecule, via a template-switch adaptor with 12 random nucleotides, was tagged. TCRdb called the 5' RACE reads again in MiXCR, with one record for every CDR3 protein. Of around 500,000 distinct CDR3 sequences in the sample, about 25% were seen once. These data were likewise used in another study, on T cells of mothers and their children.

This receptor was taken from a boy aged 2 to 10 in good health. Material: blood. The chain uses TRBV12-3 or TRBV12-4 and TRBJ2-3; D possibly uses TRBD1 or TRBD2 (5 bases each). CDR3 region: CASSRAWGIKRDTQYF. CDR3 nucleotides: TGTGCCAGCAGCCGAGCGTGGGGGATCAAGCGGGATACGCAGTATTTT.